Listed below are T cell receptor beta chains from one sample, sequenced in a study of identical twins. TCRdb re-called the 5' RACE reads with MiXCR, one entry per CDR3 protein. In the table there are roughly 700,000 distinct CDR3 sequences, about 9.4% of which are singletons. These data are also associated with another study on yellow fever vaccine responses in identical twins.

Source material: PBMCs. All receptors derive from a woman between 18 and 30 years old in good health. Both conserved end residues are part of each CDR3. The D gene is left open where the match is weak. The listing skips clone size in some rows; elsewhere it reads once, few, many or a size class.

clone size | J gene | D gene | V gene | CDR3 protein | CDR3 DNA
. | TRBJ2-2 | . | TRBV29-1 | CSVEDRGKAGNTGELFF | TGCAGCGTTGAAGATAGGGGAAAAGCGGGGAACACCGGGGAGCTGTTTTTT
many | TRBJ2-2 | TRBD2 | TRBV5-1 | CASSHGLAENTGELFF | TGCGCCAGCAGCCACGGACTAGCGGAGAACACCGGGGAGCTGTTTTTT
few | TRBJ2-5 | TRBD1 | TRBV5-5 | CASSLTRDRGLVTQYF | TGTGCCAGCAGCTTGACAAGGGACAGGGGGCTTGTGACCCAGTACTTC
. | TRBJ2-7 | TRBD2 | TRBV7-9 | CASSWIAGGSYEQYF | TGTGCCAGCAGCTGGATAGCGGGGGGGTCCTACGAGCAGTACTTC
. | TRBJ2-1 | TRBD2 | TRBV20-1 | CSAAKLAGAYNEQFF | TGCAGTGCAGCCAAACTAGCGGGAGCCTACAATGAGCAGTTCTTC
few | TRBJ2-7 | . | TRBV5-1 | CASSVSVSYEQYF | TGCGCCAGCAGTGTCAGCGTCTCCTACGAGCAGTACTTC
few | TRBJ2-5 | TRBD2 | TRBV7-9 | CASSSGLAEKETQYF | TGTGCCAGCAGCTCAGGACTAGCGGAAAAAGAGACCCAGTACTTC
few | TRBJ2-6 | . | TRBV25-1 | CASSVGSQGSGANVLTF | TGTGCCAGCAGTGTAGGAAGTCAAGGTTCTGGGGCCAACGTCCTGACTTTC
. | TRBJ1-5 | . | TRBV21-1 | CASSKEGGNQPQHF | TGTGCCAGCAGCAAAGAGGGAGGGAACCAGCCCCAGCATTTT
few | TRBJ2-7 | TRBD2 | TRBV4-3 | CASSQDGGSSSYEQYF | TGCGCCAGCAGCCAAGACGGCGGGAGTAGCTCCTACGAGCAGTACTTC
. | TRBJ2-3 | TRBD2 | TRBV5-1 | CASSLRVSGTTDTQYF | TGCGCCAGCAGCTTGAGGGTTAGCGGGACGACAGATACGCAGTATTTT
few | TRBJ2-7 | TRBD2 | TRBV6-2/TRBV6-3 | CASSTYGGTYEQYF | TGTGCCAGCAGTACCTACGGGGGGACCTACGAGCAGTACTTC
few | TRBJ2-7 | TRBD1 | TRBV5-6 | CASSLGQGARNEQYF | TGTGCCAGCAGCTTGGGACAGGGGGCTAGGAACGAGCAGTACTTC
many | TRBJ2-1 | TRBD2 | TRBV7-7 | CASSAGTSLNDEQFF | TGTGCTAGCAGCGCCGGGACTAGCCTAAACGATGAGCAGTTCTTC
. | TRBJ2-7 | TRBD1 | TRBV27 | CASRPGQGVNEQYF | TGTGCCAGCAGACCGGGACAGGGGGTCAACGAGCAGTACTTC
few | TRBJ2-3 | TRBD2 | TRBV7-2 | CASSLGREEDTQYF | TGTGCCAGCAGCTTAGGACGGGAGGAAGATACGCAGTATTTT
. | TRBJ1-5 | . | TRBV7-9 | CASSPPGASNQPQHF | TGTGCCAGCAGCCCCCCGGGGGCCAGCAATCAGCCCCAGCATTTT
. | TRBJ2-7 | TRBD2 | TRBV4-1 | CASSQEGRIAGGSEQYF | TGCGCCAGCAGCCAAGAGGGGCGGATAGCGGGAGGAAGTGAGCAGTACTTC
many | TRBJ2-7 | TRBD2 | TRBV28 | CASTPGLAGGVRYF | TGTGCCAGCACCCCGGGACTAGCGGGGGGCGTCCGCTACTTC
. | TRBJ2-1 | . | TRBV5-1 | CASSSFDRGPYNEQFF | TGCGCCAGCAGCTCCTTCGATCGGGGGCCGTACAATGAGCAGTTCTTC
few | TRBJ2-1 | . | TRBV6-2/TRBV6-3 | CASSYGPPRNEQFF | TGTGCCAGCAGTTACGGGCCGCCGCGCAATGAGCAGTTCTTC
. | TRBJ2-7 | TRBD1 | TRBV10-2 | CASRLRDRAYEQYF | TGCGCCAGCAGACTCCGGGACAGGGCGTACGAGCAGTACTTC
many | TRBJ2-1 | TRBD1 | TRBV29-1 | CSVVWTGAYNEQFF | TGCAGCGTTGTATGGACAGGAGCATACAATGAGCAGTTCTTC
few | TRBJ2-3 | TRBD2 | TRBV7-8 | CASSLSEKGRVAGGTQYF | TGTGCCAGCAGCCTAAGCGAAAAGGGGAGGGTAGCGGGAGGTACGCAGTATTTT
many | TRBJ2-1 | TRBD1 | TRBV5-1 | CASSLYSGGWDEQFF | TGCGCCAGCAGCTTGTATTCAGGGGGCTGGGATGAGCAGTTCTTC
many | TRBJ2-7 | . | TRBV7-9 | CASSLVGLGAYEQYF | TGTGCCAGCAGCTTAGTCGGTCTTGGGGCCTACGAGCAGTACTTC
. | TRBJ2-1 | . | TRBV5-1 | CASSLPSPGNEQFF | TGCGCCAGCAGCTTACCTTCCCCCGGCAATGAGCAGTTCTTC
. | TRBJ1-2 | . | TRBV3-1 | CASSQGTAKILYGYTF | TGTGCCAGCAGCCAAGGGACAGCCAAAATTCTCTATGGCTACACCTTC
few | TRBJ1-1 | . | TRBV7-9 | CASSLDYRENTEAFF | TGTGCCAGCAGCTTAGACTACAGGGAGAACACTGAAGCTTTCTTT
few | TRBJ1-4 | . | TRBV9 | CASSVDLNEKLFF | TGTGCCAGCAGCGTAGATCTTAATGAAAAACTGTTTTTT
. | TRBJ2-1 | TRBD2 | TRBV12-3/TRBV12-4 | CASSLAQTSPSYNEQFF | TGTGCCAGCAGTTTAGCTCAGACTAGCCCTTCCTACAATGAGCAGTTCTTC
. | TRBJ2-2 | TRBD2 | TRBV4-2 | CASSYGLGRDTGELFF | TGTGCCAGCAGCTATGGACTAGGGAGGGACACCGGGGAGCTGTTTTTT
. | TRBJ2-5 | . | TRBV15 | CATSREGTGGNQETQYF | TGTGCCACCAGCAGAGAAGGAACAGGAGGAAACCAAGAGACCCAGTACTTC
. | TRBJ2-1 | . | TRBV30 | CAWSVDSAYNEQFF | TGTGCCTGGAGTGTGGACAGTGCCTACAATGAGCAGTTCTTC
few | TRBJ1-2 | TRBD1 | TRBV15 | CATSRDLAAGGYGYTF | TGTGCCACCAGCAGAGATCTGGCGGCAGGGGGTTATGGCTACACCTTC
many | TRBJ1-1 | TRBD1 | TRBV7-2 | CASSLVQGTEAFF | TGTGCCAGCAGCTTAGTACAGGGGACTGAAGCTTTCTTT
many | TRBJ2-7 | TRBD1 | TRBV28 | CASSPYRGSYEQYF | TGTGCCAGCAGTCCCTACAGGGGATCCTACGAGCAGTACTTC
. | TRBJ2-1 | TRBD2 | TRBV7-9 | CASSPTSGSLDEQFF | TGTGCCAGCAGCCCGACTAGCGGGAGTCTAGATGAGCAGTTCTTC
many | TRBJ2-5 | . | TRBV28 | CASSHPDTQETQYF | TGTGCCAGCAGCCACCCTGACACACAAGAGACCCAGTACTTC
many | TRBJ2-1 | . | TRBV24-1 | CATSDPSYNEQFF | TGTGCCACCAGTGACCCCTCCTACAATGAGCAGTTCTTC
many | TRBJ1-2 | . | TRBV3-1 | CASSPEGVKAGYTF | TGTGCCAGCAGCCCAGAAGGGGTCAAAGCTGGCTACACCTTC
few | TRBJ2-7 | . | TRBV27 | CASSSLTGAPYEQYF | TGTGCCAGCAGTTCGCTGACGGGAGCGCCCTACGAGCAGTACTTC
many | TRBJ1-6 | TRBD1 | TRBV5-5 | CASSTVQGDSPLHF | TGTGCCAGCAGTACCGTTCAGGGGGATTCACCCCTCCACTTT
few | TRBJ2-6 | TRBD2 | TRBV7-2 | CASSSGTAGAGANVLTF | TGTGCCAGCAGCTCCGGGACTGCGGGGGCTGGGGCCAACGTCCTGACTTTC
few | TRBJ2-5 | . | TRBV9 | CASSYRGGGPETQYF | TGTGCCAGCAGCTATAGGGGGGGAGGGCCAGAGACCCAGTACTTC
. | TRBJ1-5 | . | TRBV27 | CASSPLGDSNQPQHF | TGTGCCAGCAGCCCCTTAGGGGATAGCAATCAGCCCCAGCATTTT
. | TRBJ1-1 | . | TRBV6-1 | CASMRAGRGTEAFF | TGTGCCAGCATGAGGGCAGGGCGAGGCACTGAAGCTTTCTTT